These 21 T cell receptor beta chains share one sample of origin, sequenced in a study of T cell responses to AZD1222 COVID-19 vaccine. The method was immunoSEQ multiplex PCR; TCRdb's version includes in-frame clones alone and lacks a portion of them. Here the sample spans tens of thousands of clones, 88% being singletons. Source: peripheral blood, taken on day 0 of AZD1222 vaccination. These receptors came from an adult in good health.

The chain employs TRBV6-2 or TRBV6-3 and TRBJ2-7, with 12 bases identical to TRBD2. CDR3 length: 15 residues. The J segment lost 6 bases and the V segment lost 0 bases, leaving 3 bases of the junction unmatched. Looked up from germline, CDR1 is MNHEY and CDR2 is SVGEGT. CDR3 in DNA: TGTGCCAGCAGTTACTCACTAGCGGGAGGATCCGAGCAGTACTTC. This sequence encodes CASSYSLAGGSEQYF.

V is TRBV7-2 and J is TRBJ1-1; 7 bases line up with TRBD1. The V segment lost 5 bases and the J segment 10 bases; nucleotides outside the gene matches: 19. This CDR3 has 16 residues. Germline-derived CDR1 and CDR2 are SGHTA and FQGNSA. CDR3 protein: CASSDTGDRATQGAFF. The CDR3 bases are TGTGCCAGCAGCGATACAGGGGACCGAGCCACCCAGGGAGCTTTCTTT.

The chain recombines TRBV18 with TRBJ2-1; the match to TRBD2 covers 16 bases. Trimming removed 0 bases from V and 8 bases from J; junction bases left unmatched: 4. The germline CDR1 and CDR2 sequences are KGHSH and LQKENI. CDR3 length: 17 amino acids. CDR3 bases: TGTGCCAGCTCACCACCGCCCGGGACTAGCGGGAGGGATGAGCAGTTCTTC. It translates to CASSPPPGTSGRDEQFF.

This chain's CDR3 is CASSQVMGDLYEQYF. CDR3 nucleotides: TGCGCCAGCAGCCAAGTAATGGGGGACCTCTACGAGCAGTACTTC. The chain couples TRBV4-3 to TRBJ2-7; D might be TRBD1 or TRBD2, each matching 5 bases. This CDR3 region has 15 residues. Germline CDR1 is LGHNA and CDR2 is YSLEER. V was clipped by 1 base and J by 3 bases, with 13 bases between them.

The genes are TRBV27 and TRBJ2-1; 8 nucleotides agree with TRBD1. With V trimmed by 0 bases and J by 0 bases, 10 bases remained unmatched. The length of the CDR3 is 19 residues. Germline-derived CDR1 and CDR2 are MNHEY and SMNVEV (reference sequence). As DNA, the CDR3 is TGTGCCAGCAGTTTATCCTTCAGGGGGCAGGAAACCTCCTACAATGAGCAGTTCTTC. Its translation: CASSLSFRGQETSYNEQFF.

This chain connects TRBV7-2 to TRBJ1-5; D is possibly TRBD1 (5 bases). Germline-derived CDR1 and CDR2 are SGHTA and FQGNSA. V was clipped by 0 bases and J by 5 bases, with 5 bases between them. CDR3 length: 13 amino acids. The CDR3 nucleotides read TGTGCCAGCAGCTTAGCGGGGCATCAGCCCCAGCATTTT. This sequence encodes CASSLAGHQPQHF.

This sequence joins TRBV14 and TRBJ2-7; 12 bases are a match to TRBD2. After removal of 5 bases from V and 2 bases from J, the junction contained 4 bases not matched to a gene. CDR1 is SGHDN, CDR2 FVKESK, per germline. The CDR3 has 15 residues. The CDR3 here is CASSALAGGPYEQYF. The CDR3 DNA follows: TGTGCCAGCAGCGCACTAGCGGGGGGACCCTACGAGCAGTACTTC.

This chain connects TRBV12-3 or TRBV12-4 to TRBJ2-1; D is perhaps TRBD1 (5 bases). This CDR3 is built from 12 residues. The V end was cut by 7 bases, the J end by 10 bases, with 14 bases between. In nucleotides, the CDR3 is TGTGCCAGCACCATGACAGCAGACGAGCAGTTCTTC. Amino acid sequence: CASTMTADEQFF.

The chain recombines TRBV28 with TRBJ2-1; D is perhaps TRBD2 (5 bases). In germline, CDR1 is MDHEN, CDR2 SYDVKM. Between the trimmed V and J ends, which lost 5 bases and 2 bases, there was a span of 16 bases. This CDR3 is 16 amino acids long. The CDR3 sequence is CASSDSLGLAYNEQFF. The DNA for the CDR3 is TGTGCCAGCAGTGATTCCCTAGGACTGGCCTACAATGAGCAGTTCTTC.

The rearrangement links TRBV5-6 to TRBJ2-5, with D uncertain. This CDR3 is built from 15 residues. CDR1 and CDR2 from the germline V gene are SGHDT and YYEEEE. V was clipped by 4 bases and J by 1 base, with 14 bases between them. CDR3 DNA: TGTGCCAGCAGCCCTCGTTTGGGCGCCCAAGAGACCCAGTACTTC. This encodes CASSPRLGAQETQYF.

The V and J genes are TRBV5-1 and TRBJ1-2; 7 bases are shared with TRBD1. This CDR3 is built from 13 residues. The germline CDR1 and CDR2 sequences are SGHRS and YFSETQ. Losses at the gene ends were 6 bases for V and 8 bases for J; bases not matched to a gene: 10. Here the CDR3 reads CASKRTGTSGYTF. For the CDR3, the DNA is TGCGCCAGCAAGAGGACAGGTACGAGCGGCTACACCTTC.

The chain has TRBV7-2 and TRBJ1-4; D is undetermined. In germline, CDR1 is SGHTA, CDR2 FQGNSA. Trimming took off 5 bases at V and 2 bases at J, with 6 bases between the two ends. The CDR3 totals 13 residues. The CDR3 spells CASSRSTNEKLFF. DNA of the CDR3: TGTGCCAGCAGCCGATCCACTAATGAAAAACTGTTTTTT.

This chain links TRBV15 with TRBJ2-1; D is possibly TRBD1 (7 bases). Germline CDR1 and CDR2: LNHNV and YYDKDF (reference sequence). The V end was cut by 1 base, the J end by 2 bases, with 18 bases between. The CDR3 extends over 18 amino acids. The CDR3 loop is CATSRGSLQGGPYNEQFF. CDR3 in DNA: TGTGCCACCAGCAGAGGAAGTTTGCAGGGGGGACCCTACAATGAGCAGTTCTTC.

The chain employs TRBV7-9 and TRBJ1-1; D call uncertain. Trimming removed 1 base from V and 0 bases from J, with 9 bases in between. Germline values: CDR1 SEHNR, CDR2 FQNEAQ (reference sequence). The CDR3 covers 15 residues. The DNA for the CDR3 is TGTGCCAGCAGCTTAGGCATCAGCCTGAACACTGAAGCTTTCTTT. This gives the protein CASSLGISLNTEAFF. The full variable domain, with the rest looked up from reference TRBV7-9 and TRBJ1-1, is DTGVSQNPRHKITKRGQNVTFRCDPISEHNRLYWYRQTLGQGPEFLTYFQNEAQLEKSRLLSDRFSAERPKGSFSTLEIQRTEQGDSAMYLCASSLGISLNTEAFFGQGTRLTVV.

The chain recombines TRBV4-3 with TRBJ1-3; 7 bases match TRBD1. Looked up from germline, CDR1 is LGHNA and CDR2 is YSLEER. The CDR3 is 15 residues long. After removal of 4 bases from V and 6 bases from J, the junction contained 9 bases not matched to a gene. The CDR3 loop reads CASSPGARGENTIYF. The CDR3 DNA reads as TGCGCCAGCAGCCCCGGGGCCAGGGGGGAAAACACCATATATTTT.

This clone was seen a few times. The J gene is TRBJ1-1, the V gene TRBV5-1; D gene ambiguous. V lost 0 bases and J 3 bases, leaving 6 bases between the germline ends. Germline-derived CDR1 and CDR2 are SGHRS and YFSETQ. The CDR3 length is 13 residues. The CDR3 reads CASSLDLDTEAFF. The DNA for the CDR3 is TGCGCCAGCAGCTTGGATTTGGACACTGAAGCTTTCTTT.

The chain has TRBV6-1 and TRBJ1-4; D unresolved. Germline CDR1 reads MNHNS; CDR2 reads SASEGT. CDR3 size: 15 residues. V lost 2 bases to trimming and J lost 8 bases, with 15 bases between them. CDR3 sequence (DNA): TGTGCCAGCAGTGAAATGAGGGCCTCCTCCGAAAAACTGTTTTTT. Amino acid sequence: CASSEMRASSEKLFF.

The CDR3 spells CASSGSGRTEQFF. The CDR3, as DNA: TGTGCCAGTAGTGGAAGCGGGAGGACTGAGCAGTTCTTC. The chain has TRBV19 and TRBJ2-1, with 9 bases identical to TRBD2. The CDR3 loop spans 13 amino acids. CDR1 is LNHDA and CDR2 is SQIVND in the germline V gene (reference sequence). V lost 5 bases, J lost 9 bases, and 5 bases stayed unmatched.

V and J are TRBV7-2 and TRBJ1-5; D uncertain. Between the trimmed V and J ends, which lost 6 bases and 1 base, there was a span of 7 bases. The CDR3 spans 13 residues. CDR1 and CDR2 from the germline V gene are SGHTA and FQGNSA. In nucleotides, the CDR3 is TGTGCCAGCAGGAAGGACAGCAATCAGCCCCAGCATTTT. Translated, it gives CASRKDSNQPQHF. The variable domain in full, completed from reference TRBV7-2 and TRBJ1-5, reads GAGVSQSPSNKVTEKGKDVELRCDPISGHTALYWYRQSLGQGLEFLIYFQGNSAPDKSGLPSDRFSAERTGGSVSTLTIQRTQQEDSAVYLCASRKDSNQPQHFGDGTRLSIL.

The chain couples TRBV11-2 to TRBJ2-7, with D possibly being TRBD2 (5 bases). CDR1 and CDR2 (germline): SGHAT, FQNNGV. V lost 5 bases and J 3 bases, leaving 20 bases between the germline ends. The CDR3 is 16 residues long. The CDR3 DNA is TGTGCCAGCAGCACGCTTACGGGGTACAGACACTACGAGCAGTACTTC. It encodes CASSTLTGYRHYEQYF.

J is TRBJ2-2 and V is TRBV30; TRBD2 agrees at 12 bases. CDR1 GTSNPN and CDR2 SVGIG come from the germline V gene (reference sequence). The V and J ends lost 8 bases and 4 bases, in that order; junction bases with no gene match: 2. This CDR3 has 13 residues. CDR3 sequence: CARLAGATGELFF. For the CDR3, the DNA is TGTGCCCGACTAGCGGGAGCCACCGGGGAGCTGTTTTTT.